These 32 T cell receptor beta chains came from one sample sequenced in a study of human T cells and chemical hapten exposure. Time point denoted: pre-sensitization, week 0. Regarding treatment: therapeutic diphenylcyclopropenone sensitization with weekly scalp DPC. TCRdb passed the RACE reads through MiXCR, listing each CDR3 protein once. This sample has over 300,000 distinct CDR3 sequences; more than 4.5% occur once, and the top ten carry just over 2.5%. This specimen was whole blood, taken in connection with sensitization to the hapten diphenylcyclopropenone (DPC). These receptors came from a woman aged 45-65 years with alopecia areata. Some clones in this sample may be carry-over from other donors' samples.

The chain combines TRBV18 with TRBJ2-4; D is undetermined. V gave up 3 bases and J gave up 5 bases, with 11 bases separating them. Per the germline V gene, CDR1 is KGHSH and CDR2 is LQKENI. This CDR3 region has 14 residues. The CDR3 spells CASSPGQAENIQYF. CDR3 nucleotide sequence: TGTGCCAGCTCACCCGGGCAGGCCGAAAACATTCAGTACTTC.

This clonotype was recorded at least ten times. V is TRBV6-2 or TRBV6-3 and J is TRBJ2-1; the D gene is possibly TRBD1 (5 bases). Germline V gene sequence: CDR1 MNHEY, CDR2 SVGEGT. Trimming shortened V by 7 bases and J by 4 bases, and 11 bases separated the two germline ends. The CDR3 has 13 residues. Here the CDR3 DNA reads TGTGCCAGCACCACGGACACTTACAATGAGCAGTTCTTC. Amino acid sequence: CASTTDTYNEQFF.

The chain combines TRBV2 with TRBJ1-5; D might be TRBD1 (6 bases). The V and J ends lost 3 bases and 12 bases respectively, with 9 bases between them. CDR3 size: 11 residues. Germline values: CDR1 SNHLY, CDR2 FYNNEI. CDR3 residues: CASSEPGHQHF. In nucleotides, the CDR3 is TGTGCCAGCAGTGAGCCGGGACACCAGCATTTT. The full variable domain, rest sourced from reference TRBV2 and TRBJ1-5, is EPEVTQTPSHQVTQMGQEVILRCVPISNHLYFYWYRQILGQKVEFLVSFYNNEISEKSEIFDDQFSVERPDGSNFTLKIRSTKLEDSAMYFCASSEPGHQHFGDGTRLSIL.

This clonotype was seen a few times. CDR3 in amino acids: CASSPSRASNEKLFF. The CDR3 region has the DNA TGTGCCAGCTCACCATCCAGGGCCTCTAATGAAAAACTGTTTTTT. The J gene is TRBJ1-4, the V gene TRBV18, with D possibly TRBD1 on 5 matching bases. Germline V CDR1 and CDR2: KGHSH, LQKENI. The CDR3 runs 15 residues. Trimming shortened V by 2 bases and J by 3 bases, and 10 bases separated the two germline ends.

Ten or more counts support this clonotype. This rearrangement joins TRBV15 to TRBJ2-2, with D tentatively TRBD1 (6 bases). There are 13 residues in the CDR3. Germline V gene sequence: CDR1 LNHNV, CDR2 YYDKDF (reference sequence). V lost 1 base and J lost 7, with 7 bases in between. For the CDR3, the DNA is TGTGCCACCAGCAGAGGCAGGGGCGGGGAGCTGTTTTTT. This codes for CATSRGRGGELFF.

This clonotype occurred many times. The chain is built from TRBV7-9 and TRBJ2-7; 8 nucleotides agree with TRBD1. Germline CDR1 SEHNR, CDR2 FQNEAQ (reference sequence). The CDR3 runs to 15 residues. Trimming removed 4 bases from V and 5 bases from J; junction bases left unmatched: 10. The CDR3, as DNA: TGTGCCAGCAGCTCCGGACAGGGAGCTCCCCACGAGCAGTACTTC. This sequence encodes CASSSGQGAPHEQYF. The full variable domain, rest sourced from reference TRBV7-9 and TRBJ2-7, is DTGVSQNPRHKITKRGQNVTFRCDPISEHNRLYWYRQTLGQGPEFLTYFQNEAQLEKSRLLSDRFSAERPKGSFSTLEIQRTEQGDSAMYLCASSSGQGAPHEQYFGPGTRLTVT.

Of note for this clonotype: This sequence may be a read error, since a much larger clone differs from it by one base. The missing conserved phenylalanine or tryptophan at the end of this CDR3 makes a read error likely. This sequence joins TRBV20-1 and TRBJ2-3, with no clear D. Germline CDR1 and CDR2: DFQATT and SNEGSKA (reference sequence). The V end lost 5 bases, the J end lost 3 bases, and 9 bases lay between the germline ends. There are 12 residues in the CDR3. CDR3 in amino acids: CSASTSTDTQYL. CDR3 in DNA: TGCAGTGCTTCGACTTCGACAGATACGCAGTATCTT.

V and J are TRBV28 and TRBJ2-7; D may be TRBD2 (5 bases). V was shortened by 4 bases and J by 0 bases, with 13 bases between the two germline ends. The germline gives CDR1 MDHEN, CDR2 SYDVKM. This CDR3 is built from 15 residues. The CDR3 protein is CASSSSGVNSYEQYF. The CDR3 region has the DNA TGTGCCAGCAGTTCATCCGGGGTAAACTCCTACGAGCAGTACTTC.

This chain connects TRBV27 to TRBJ1-4, with 7 bases fitting TRBD1. The germline gives CDR1 MNHEY, CDR2 SMNVEV (reference sequence). The CDR3 covers 14 residues. V trimming: 7 bases; J trimming: 5 bases; junction bases outside the gene matches: 7. CDR3 residues: CASKPGQRNEKLFF. The CDR3, as DNA: TGTGCCAGCAAGCCGGGACAGAGAAATGAAAAACTGTTTTTT.

The rearrangement uses TRBV7-2 and TRBJ2-6; D is unresolved. CDR1 and CDR2 from the germline V gene are SGHTA and FQGNSA. V was shortened by 5 bases and J by 0 bases, with 14 bases between the two germline ends. The CDR3 covers 17 residues. The CDR3 nucleotides read TGTGCCAGCAGCATCTCGGGCGCCCGCTCTGGGGCCAACGTCCTGACTTTC. It encodes CASSISGARSGANVLTF. Based on the CDR3 plus reference TRBV7-2 and TRBJ2-6, the full variable domain is GAGVSQSPSNKVTEKGKDVELRCDPISGHTALYWYRQSLGQGLEFLIYFQGNSAPDKSGLPSDRFSAERTGGSVSTLTIQRTQQEDSAVYLCASSISGARSGANVLTFGAGSRLTVL.

This clonotype has only a few counts. V usage is TRBV6-6 and J usage is TRBJ1-6; D perhaps matches TRBD1 (5 bases). The ends were cut back, 11 bases at V and 9 bases at J, with 17 bases in the middle. From germline, CDR1 is MNHNY and CDR2 SVGAGI (reference sequence). The CDR3 sequence is 13 residues long. CDR3 bases: TGTGCCCTTTGGCGGGGGGGGGGTTCACCCCTCCACTTT. This encodes CALWRGGGSPLHF.

The chain links TRBV20-1 to TRBJ2-1, with 10 bases that match TRBD1. The CDR3 is 17 amino acids. V lost 6 bases and J lost 8; bases outside the gene matches: 19. Per germline, CDR1 DFQATT and CDR2 SNEGSKA (reference sequence). CDR3 residues: CSAYDGPRDRGGDEQFF. Written as DNA, the CDR3 is TGCAGTGCCTATGATGGGCCCCGGGACAGGGGTGGGGATGAGCAGTTCTTC.

Many counts were recorded for this clonotype. J is TRBJ2-2 and V is TRBV12-3 or TRBV12-4, with TRBD1 matching 7 bases. The trim removed 6 bases at V and 1 base at J, leaving 2 bases unmatched. The CDR3 sequence is 14 residues long. CDR3 in DNA: TGTGCCAGCAGCAACAGGGGGAACACCGGGGAGCTGTTTTTT. It is translated as CASSNRGNTGELFF.

In this sample, this clonotype turned up a few times. The chain uses TRBV3-1 and TRBJ2-7, with 7 positions matching TRBD2. The CDR3 runs to 15 residues. The ends lost 4 bases at V and 4 bases at J; junction bases unmatched: 10. Germline V gives CDR1 LGHDT, CDR2 YNNKEL (reference sequence). Here the CDR3 reads CASSPRAGKRYEQYF. Written as DNA, the CDR3 is TGTGCCAGCAGCCCCCGAGCGGGGAAGAGGTACGAGCAGTACTTC.

This clonotype has a handful of counts. The V call is TRBV12-3 or TRBV12-4, the J call TRBJ2-2, with TRBD2 identical over 8 bases. V shed 6 bases, J shed 9 bases, and the junction held 3 bases outside the gene matches. The CDR3 length is 12 residues. CDR3 sequence: CASSGRVRELFF. DNA of the CDR3: TGTGCCAGCAGCGGGAGGGTCAGGGAGCTGTTTTTT.

The chain carries TRBV28 and TRBJ2-1; weak D call: TRBD2 (6 bases). Trimming removed 2 bases at V and 11 bases at J, with 13 bases between. The length of the CDR3 is 13 residues. CDR1 and CDR2 (germline): MDHEN, SYDVKM. The CDR3 bases are TGTGCCAGCAGTTTAGGATTTGGAGGGAAGCAGTTCTTC. Translated: CASSLGFGGKQFF.

This clonotype was observed at least ten times. The rearrangement links TRBV4-3 to TRBJ1-2, with TRBD1 as a possible D gene (5 bases). The germline V gene has CDR1 LGHNA and CDR2 YSLEER. The ends were cut back, 0 bases at V and 0 bases at J, with 14 bases in the middle. There are 17 residues in the CDR3. DNA of the CDR3: TGCGCCAGCAGCCAAGATGGGGCGGTCCATTCTAACTATGGCTACACCTTC. It is translated as CASSQDGAVHSNYGYTF.

This chain joins TRBV6-5 and TRBJ1-1, with 7 positions matching TRBD1. Germline V lookup: CDR1 MNHEY, CDR2 SVGAGI. This CDR3 has 13 amino acids. V dropped 10 bases and J dropped 1; count of bases not matched to a gene: 6. In nucleotides, the CDR3 is TGTGCCATCCGACAGGGCCAGAACACTGAAGCTTTCTTT. Protein product: CAIRQGQNTEAFF.

This clonotype was counted between two and nine times. J is TRBJ1-5 and V is TRBV12-5, with D possibly being TRBD1 (6 bases). Per the germline V gene, CDR1 is LGHNT and CDR2 is FRNRAP. The V and J ends lost 7 bases and 2 bases respectively, with 21 bases between them. CDR3 length equals 17 residues. The CDR3 region is CASAKIQGTPGNQPQHF. The CDR3 nucleotides read TGTGCTAGTGCCAAGATACAGGGCACCCCAGGCAATCAGCCCCAGCATTTT.

There are a few counts of this clonotype. The chain joins TRBV28 to TRBJ2-7; 7 bases match TRBD1. Unmatched junction bases numbered 16, after V lost 5 bases and J lost 3 bases. Germline V CDR1 and CDR2: MDHEN, SYDVKM. CDR3 length: 17 amino acids. CDR3 DNA sequence: TGTGCCAGCAGTCTTCCATCCTACCGGGACAGCGACTACGAGCAGTACTTC. This translates into CASSLPSYRDSDYEQYF.

The CDR3 protein is CASTQMAESPLHF. The CDR3 bases are TGTGCCAGCACTCAAATGGCCGAATCACCCCTCCACTTT. The chain combines TRBV2 with TRBJ1-6; D is unclear. Germline V gene lookup returns CDR1 SNHLY and CDR2 FYNNEI. The CDR3 runs 13 residues. Deletions cut 7 bases from V and 10 bases from J, with 14 bases between.

This clonotype has just a few counts. This sequence joins TRBV7-9 and TRBJ1-1; a possible D gene is TRBD1 (6 bases). Germline V gene sequence: CDR1 SEHNR, CDR2 FQNEAQ (reference sequence). V was trimmed by 4 bases and J by 5 bases, leaving 17 bases between them. The CDR3 totals 15 residues. CDR3 in amino acids: CASSSQGGRGTEAFF. As DNA, the CDR3 is TGTGCCAGCAGCTCACAAGGGGGGCGAGGGACTGAAGCTTTCTTT.

This clonotype was seen ten or more times. The chain combines TRBV7-2 with TRBJ2-3; TRBD2 matches 9 bases. Germline V lookup: CDR1 SGHTA, CDR2 FQGNSA. The V gene end was trimmed by 0 bases and the J gene end by 2 bases; junction bases not matched to a gene: 6. The CDR3 has 17 residues. The CDR3 DNA sequence: TGTGCCAGCAGCTTAGCTGGTAGCGGGAGATTCACAGATACGCAGTATTTT. Translation: CASSLAGSGRFTDTQYF.

In this sample, this clonotype turned up a few times. This chain links TRBV19 with TRBJ2-1, with D possibly TRBD1 on 5 matching bases. Germline V CDR1 and CDR2: LNHDA, SQIVND (reference sequence). V lost 1 base to trimming and J lost 7 bases, with 14 bases between them. CDR3 length: 15 residues. The CDR3 nucleotides are TGTGCCAGTAGTATAGCACCCGCTAGGGGAAATGAGCAGTTCTTC. As protein: CASSIAPARGNEQFF. Looking up the rest from reference TRBV19 and TRBJ2-1 gives the full variable domain: DGGITQSPKYLFRKEGQNVTLSCEQNLNHDAMYWYRQDPGQGLRLIYYSQIVNDFQKGDIAEGYSVSREKKESFPLTVTSAQKNPTAFYLCASSIAPARGNEQFFGPGTRLTVL.

This clonotype was observed at least ten times. The chain recombines TRBV7-9 with TRBJ1-5, with D perhaps matching TRBD1 (6 bases). Between the trimmed V and J ends, which lost 8 bases and 1 base, there was a span of 12 bases. The CDR3 totals 14 residues. Germline V CDR1 and CDR2: SEHNR, FQNEAQ (reference sequence). The CDR3 here is CASSLTGSNQPQHF. In nucleotides, the CDR3 is TGTGCCAGCTCACTCACAGGGAGCAATCAGCCCCAGCATTTT.

There are many counts of this clonotype. The J gene is TRBJ2-5, the V gene TRBV27; a weak D match, TRBD1 (6 bases). Germline V CDR1 and CDR2: MNHEY, SMNVEV (reference sequence). This CDR3 region has 11 residues. V shed 6 bases and J shed 5 bases, with 7 bases lying between them. The CDR3 DNA sequence: TGTGCCAGCAGAAGGGGGGAGACCCAGTACTTC. Protein sequence: CASRRGETQYF.

This clonotype was seen ten or more times. This chain connects TRBV6-5 to TRBJ2-1; TRBD2 agrees at 15 bases. Germline assignment: CDR1 MNHEY and CDR2 SVGAGI. Unmatched junction bases numbered 11, after V lost 6 bases and J lost 8 bases. The CDR3 runs to 17 residues. CDR3 sequence reads: CASSRTSGGAFGYEQFF. Written as DNA, the CDR3 is TGTGCCAGCAGCCGGACTAGCGGGGGGGCATTTGGTTATGAGCAGTTCTTC.

J is TRBJ2-5 and V is TRBV13; either TRBD1 or TRBD2 may fit D (5 bases each). Trimming left V 5 bases short and J 7 bases short, with 14 bases between. In germline, CDR1 is PRHDT, CDR2 FYEKMQ (reference sequence). The CDR3 runs to 13 residues. CDR3 coding DNA: TGTGCCAGCAGCCCAGGGTCTGCGGGGACCCAGTACTTC. Its translation: CASSPGSAGTQYF.

The sample holds a few counts of this clonotype. The chain combines TRBV13 with TRBJ1-6; the D is unclear. Germline V gene data show CDR1 as PRHDT and CDR2 as FYEKMQ (reference sequence). This CDR3 spans 14 amino acids. V dropped 2 bases and J dropped 9 bases, with 11 bases sitting between them. CDR3 loop: CASSLRGGGSPLHF. The CDR3 coding sequence is TGTGCCAGCAGCTTAAGAGGCGGCGGTTCACCCCTCCACTTT.

Ten or more counts support this clonotype. The chain employs TRBV7-8 and TRBJ1-1; 7 nucleotides line up with TRBD1. The CDR3 runs to 18 residues. Trimming removed 3 bases from V and 0 bases from J; junction bases left unmatched: 13. Germline V gives CDR1 SGHVS, CDR2 FQNEAQ. The DNA for the CDR3 is TGTGCCAGCAGCTTCACCCGGACGGGACAGCGGATGAACACTGAAGCTTTCTTT. Translated: CASSFTRTGQRMNTEAFF. The whole variable domain, remainder taken from reference TRBV7-8 and TRBJ1-1, is GAGVSQSPRYKVAKRGQDVALRCDPISGHVSLFWYQQALGQGPEFLTYFQNEAQLDKSGLPSDRFFAERPEGSVSTLKIQRTQQEDSAVYLCASSFTRTGQRMNTEAFFGQGTRLTVV.

This clonotype was seen at least ten times. The V call is TRBV6-2 or TRBV6-3, the J call TRBJ2-7; TRBD2 matches at 13 bases. Germline V gene lookup returns CDR1 MNHEY and CDR2 SVGEGT. After removal of 2 bases from V and 4 bases from J, the junction contained 14 bases not matched to a gene. The CDR3 runs to 19 residues. CDR3 in DNA: TGTGCCAGCAGTTACCCTTGGACTAGCGGGAGCCGGGCCGTGTACGAGCAGTACTTC. It codes for CASSYPWTSGSRAVYEQYF.

This clonotype came up a few times. The rearrangement joins TRBV5-6 to TRBJ1-1, with D perhaps matching TRBD1 (6 bases). Between the trimmed V and J ends, which lost 4 bases and 6 bases, there was a span of 10 bases. Germline V gene data show CDR1 as SGHDT and CDR2 as YYEEEE. The CDR3 totals 12 residues. Here the CDR3 reads CASSKQGSEAFF. CDR3 nucleotide sequence: TGTGCCAGCAGCAAACAGGGTTCTGAAGCTTTCTTT.